This T cell receptor (beta chain) was obtained from a study of beta chain features in type 1 diabetes. The overall study: Examination covered roughly 100,000,000 sorted cells spanning all samples. Findings and caveats of the study: Patients' naive, central memory and regulatory TCRB repertoires appeared more alike than those of healthy donors.

The study reverse transcribed the entire isolated RNA, so it sequenced expressed TCRB transcripts. Repertoires were generated with immunoSEQ multiplex PCR, while TCRdb's copy carries only in-frame clones and drops some. The sample includes roughly 450,000 clones, approximately 15% of them seen just once. As to this clone: Its cognate antigen is unknown.

CDR1 and CDR2 from the germline V gene are SGDLS and YYNGEE. Trimming removed 0 bases from V and 7 bases from J, with 19 bases in between. This CDR3 contains 16 residues. The sequence was collected from a man younger than 40 in good health. Sample: naive CD4+ T cells from blood. V gene TRBV9 combines with J gene TRBJ1-1, with TRBD1 as a possible D gene (6 bases). CDR3 region: CASSVAKGNRDNEAFF. DNA for the CDR3: TGTGCCAGCAGCGTAGCTAAAGGGAACAGGGATAATGAAGCTTTCTTT.